Following are 17 T cell receptor beta chains from one sample sequenced in a study of cytomegalovirus exposure and HLA in healthy donors. PCR employed 60 Vbeta and 13 Jbeta primers. The repertoire was sequenced with immunoSEQ multiplex PCR; TCRdb's copy has only in-frame clones and lacks some. The sample consists of around 190,000 clones, 65% to 85% of them appearing once. Source material: PBMCs. Receptors were obtained from a man in his forties in good health and CMV-seropositive.

CDR3 sequence reads: CASSSALAGGGNEQYF. In DNA, the CDR3 is TGTGCCAGTAGTTCCGCTCTAGCGGGAGGGGGCAACGAGCAGTACTTC. The chain has TRBV19 and TRBJ2-7, with 12 bases that match TRBD2. The trim removed 5 bases at V and 5 bases at J, leaving 10 bases unmatched. The germline gives CDR1 LNHDA, CDR2 SQIVND (reference sequence). The CDR3 spans 16 residues.

The chain is built from TRBV6-5 and TRBJ1-1, with 9 bases lining up with TRBD1. In germline, CDR1 is MNHEY, CDR2 SVGAGI. With 6 bases clipped from V and 4 bases from J, the junction kept 3 bases outside the gene matches. This CDR3 has 13 residues. DNA for the CDR3: TGTGCCAGCAGGGACAGGGGAAGCACTGAAGCTTTCTTT. Residues: CASRDRGSTEAFF.

The gene calls are TRBV7-9 and TRBJ1-5, with D tentatively TRBD1 (6 bases). The CDR3 is 17 amino acids. Trimming left V 8 bases short and J 3 bases short, with 23 bases between. Per the germline V gene, CDR1 is SEHNR and CDR2 is FQNEAQ (reference sequence). The CDR3 region is CASCSVGGRLDNQPQHF. CDR3 coding DNA: TGTGCCAGCTGCTCAGTCGGGGGGCGACTGGACAATCAGCCCCAGCATTTT.

The chain has TRBV30 and TRBJ1-2; possible D gene TRBD1, 6 bases. CDR1 GTSNPN and CDR2 SVGIG come from the germline V gene (reference sequence). The CDR3 is 13 residues long. V was pared by 3 bases and J by 6 bases, with 14 bases between. The CDR3 DNA reads as TGTGCCTGGAGGACTCGGACAGATCATGGCTACACCTTC. Its protein product is CAWRTRTDHGYTF.

The genes are TRBV7-9 and TRBJ2-7, with TRBD2 matching over 9 bases. CDR3 length: 15 residues. Germline CDR1 is SEHNR and CDR2 is FQNEAQ (reference sequence). V dropped 1 base and J dropped 4; count of bases not matched to a gene: 5. In DNA form, the CDR3 reads TGTGCCAGCAGCTTAGAGGGACTAGCAGATTACGAGCAGTACTTC. It specifies CASSLEGLADYEQYF.

This rearrangement joins TRBV12-5 to TRBJ2-1, with 11 bases fitting TRBD2. Germline V CDR1 and CDR2: LGHNT, FRNRAP. V was pared by 0 bases and J by 7 bases, with 8 bases of the junction left unmatched. The CDR3 has 17 residues. The CDR3 nucleotides are TGTGCTAGTGGTTTGGTACTTAGCGGGAGGGATTCGAATGAGCAGTTCTTC. This translates into CASGLVLSGRDSNEQFF. Full variable domain (missing parts from reference TRBV12-5 and TRBJ2-1): DARVTQTPRHKVTEMGQEVTMRCQPILGHNTVFWYRQTMMQGLELLAYFRNRAPLDDSGMPKDRFSAEMPDATLATLKIQPSEPRDSAVYFCASGLVLSGRDSNEQFFGPGTRLTVL.

The CDR3 region has the DNA TGTGCCAGTAGTATAGGAGGGACTAGCGCCGGGGAGCTGTTTTTT. It codes for CASSIGGTSAGELFF. The chain links TRBV19 to TRBJ2-2; 10 nucleotides agree with TRBD2. Germline V gene data show CDR1 as LNHDA and CDR2 as SQIVND (reference sequence). J lost 6 bases, V lost 1 base, and 2 bases had no gene match. The CDR3 loop spans 15 amino acids.

The gene calls are TRBV2 and TRBJ2-1; D may be TRBD2 (6 bases). Germline assignment: CDR1 SNHLY and CDR2 FYNNEI. This CDR3 spans 16 amino acids. V lost 2 bases to trimming and J lost 2 bases, with 13 bases between them. CDR3 DNA: TGTGCCAGCAGTGAACTACGGGAGCTAACCTACAATGAGCAGTTCTTC. It specifies CASSELRELTYNEQFF.

The chain couples TRBV7-9 to TRBJ2-7; 8 nucleotides align to TRBD2. Germline CDR1 is SEHNR and CDR2 is FQNEAQ (reference sequence). CDR3 length equals 15 residues. The ends lost 5 bases at V and 6 bases at J; junction bases unmatched: 12. CDR3 sequence: CASSLPGTSRSEQYF. The DNA of the CDR3 is TGTGCCAGCAGCCTCCCCGGGACTAGTAGAAGCGAGCAGTACTTC.

This chain uses TRBV27 with TRBJ2-7, with 7 nucleotides matching TRBD1. The CDR3 loop spans 15 amino acids. V lost 1 base, J lost 1 base, and 4 bases stayed unmatched. Germline-derived CDR1 and CDR2 are MNHEY and SMNVEV (reference sequence). The CDR3 protein is CASSLLGRGSYEQYF. CDR3 DNA sequence: TGTGCCAGCAGTTTATTGGGCAGGGGGTCCTACGAGCAGTACTTC.

The rearrangement joins TRBV7-2 to TRBJ2-5; D is perhaps TRBD2 (5 bases). The assigned J gene may be wrong: the sequence end matches TRBJ2-7 better. The CDR3 has 14 residues. Germline CDR1 SGHTA, CDR2 FQGNSA. The CDR3 is CASSLSGISYEQYF. The DNA for the CDR3 is TGTGCCAGCAGCTTGTCCGGGATCTCCTACGAGCAGTACTTC.

This sequence joins TRBV7-9 and TRBJ2-3; 8 positions match TRBD1. CDR3 length equals 15 residues. Germline V gene data show CDR1 as SEHNR and CDR2 as FQNEAQ (reference sequence). Trimming removed 5 bases from V and 1 base from J; junction bases left unmatched: 5. CDR3 in DNA: TGTGCCAGCAGCACCACGGGACAGGGCACAGATACGCAGTATTTT. Amino acid sequence: CASSTTGQGTDTQYF.

V is TRBV19 and J is TRBJ2-1; D ambiguous. This CDR3 spans 14 amino acids. V was cut by 5 bases and J by 0 bases, with 8 bases left in between. Germline loops: CDR1 LNHDA, CDR2 SQIVND (reference sequence). CDR3 loop: CASSFRSSYNEQFF. CDR3 DNA sequence: TGTGCCAGTAGTTTTCGTAGCTCCTACAATGAGCAGTTCTTC.

The chain employs TRBV9 and TRBJ1-1; TRBD1 is a possible D gene (5 bases). This CDR3 region has 13 residues. V was cut by 3 bases and J by 5 bases, with 11 bases left in between. Looked up from germline, CDR1 is SGDLS and CDR2 is YYNGEE. CDR3 sequence (DNA): TGTGCCAGCAGCGCGGCGGGGGAAACTGAAGCTTTCTTT. Protein: CASSAAGETEAFF.

This clone was detected only a few times. V usage is TRBV30 and J usage is TRBJ2-1; 7 bases map to TRBD2. CDR3 length equals 14 residues. Trimming at V came to 5 bases and at J to 0 bases, leaving 4 bases not matched to a gene. Germline loops: CDR1 GTSNPN, CDR2 SVGIG (reference sequence). The CDR3 loop reads CAWGAGLSYNEQFF. For the CDR3, the DNA is TGTGCCTGGGGAGCGGGACTCTCCTACAATGAGCAGTTCTTC.

The rearrangement links TRBV7-8 to TRBJ1-4; the match to TRBD1 covers 8 bases. J lost 8 bases, V lost 4 bases, and 6 bases had no gene match. The CDR3 totals 14 residues. Germline lookup yields CDR1 SGHVS and CDR2 FQNEAQ. Here the CDR3 reads CASSSGQGQEKLFF. DNA of the CDR3: TGTGCCAGCAGCTCCGGACAGGGCCAAGAAAAACTGTTTTTT.

The J gene is TRBJ1-5, the V gene TRBV15; D is ambiguous. Per germline, CDR1 LNHNV and CDR2 YYDKDF (reference sequence). The ends were cut back, 0 bases at V and 0 bases at J, with 6 bases in the middle. The CDR3 extends over 15 amino acids. The CDR3, as DNA: TGTGCCACCAGCAGAGATCGGGATAGCAATCAGCCCCAGCATTTT. This gives the protein CATSRDRDSNQPQHF.